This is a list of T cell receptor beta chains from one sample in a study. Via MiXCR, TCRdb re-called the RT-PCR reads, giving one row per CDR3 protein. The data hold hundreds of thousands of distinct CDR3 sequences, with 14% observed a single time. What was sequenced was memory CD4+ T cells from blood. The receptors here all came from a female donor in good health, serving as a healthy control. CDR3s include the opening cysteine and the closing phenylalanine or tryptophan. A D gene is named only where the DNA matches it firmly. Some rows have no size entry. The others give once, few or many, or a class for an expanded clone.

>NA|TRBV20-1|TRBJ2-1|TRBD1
TGCAGTGCCTCCCTACAGGGGGCTGGTGAGCAGTTCTTC
CSASLQGAGEQFF
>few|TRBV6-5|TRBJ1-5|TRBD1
TGTGCCAGCAGACCGGGGACAGTGTATAGCAATCAGCCCCAGCATTTT
CASRPGTVYSNQPQHF
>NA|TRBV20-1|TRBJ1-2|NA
TGCAGTGCTAGAGAGTCTAGGGCGTCGAGGGGCTACACCTTC
CSARESRASRGYTF
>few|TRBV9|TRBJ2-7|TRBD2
TGTGCCAGCAGCGTTTTCTCTAGCGGGGGAAGTGGGGTGCAGTACTTC
CASSVFSSGGSGVQYF
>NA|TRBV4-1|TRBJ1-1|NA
TGCGCCAGCAGCCAGGGAGGACAGTTAATGAACACTGAAGCTTTCTTT
CASSQGGQLMNTEAFF
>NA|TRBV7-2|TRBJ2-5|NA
TGTGCCAGCAGCTTGTCTGGGTTAGGAGAGACCCAGTACTTC
CASSLSGLGETQYF
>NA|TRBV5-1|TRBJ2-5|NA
TGCGCCAGCAGCTTGGGATCGGTGGGGTACCAAGAGACCCAGTACTTC
CASSLGSVGYQETQYF
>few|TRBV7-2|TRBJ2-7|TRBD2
TGTGCCAGCAGCGTAACTAGCGGGAGCCCCTACGAGCAGTACTTC
CASSVTSGSPYEQYF
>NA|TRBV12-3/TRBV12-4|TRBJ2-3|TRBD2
TGTGCCAGCAGTGGCCGGGTGGGGGGGACGCAGTATTTT
CASSGRVGGTQYF
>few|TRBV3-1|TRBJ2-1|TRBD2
TGTGCCAGCAGCCAAGGCTCCTTCACTAGGCGGGGAGGGAACAATGAGCAGTTCTTC
CASSQGSFTRRGGNNEQFF
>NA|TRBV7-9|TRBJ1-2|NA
TGTGCCAGCAGCTTTGCAGGGAGAAGCTATGGCTACACCTTC
CASSFAGRSYGYTF
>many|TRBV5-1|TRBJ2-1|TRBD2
TGCGCCAGCAGCTCCGGGACTAGCGGTTTCTCCTACAATGAGCAGTTCTTC
CASSSGTSGFSYNEQFF
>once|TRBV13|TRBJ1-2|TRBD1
TGTGCCAGCAGCCCCCGACAGGGTGCGGTCTATGGCTACACCTTC
CASSPRQGAVYGYTF
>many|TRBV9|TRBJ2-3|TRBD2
TGTGCCAGCAGCCTCACGGGGGGTACGCAGTATTTT
CASSLTGGTQYF